The clone carrying this T cell receptor beta chain was detected only a few times. These data belong to a study of T cell responses to AZD1222 COVID-19 vaccine. V trimming: 2 bases; J trimming: 2 bases; junction bases outside the gene matches: 3. Germline V lookup: CDR1 MRHNA, CDR2 SNTAGT. The CDR3 contains 15 residues. The method was immunoSEQ multiplex PCR; TCRdb's version includes in-frame clones alone and lacks a portion of them. The sample consists of about 140,000 clones, about 92% of them appearing once. This clonotype was obtained from an adult who had recovered from COVID-19. The specimen comprised peripheral blood, sampled after recovery from COVID-19. V and J are TRBV6-4 and TRBJ2-3, with 8 positions matching TRBD1. CDR3 nucleotide sequence: TGTGCCAGCAGTGACGGGCAGGGGGCCACAGATACGCAGTATTTT. As protein: CASSDGQGATDTQYF.